The present entry profiles one T cell receptor (beta chain) with its context. The CDR3 is 16 residues long. The V and J ends lost 0 bases and 8 bases respectively, with 20 bases between them. Germline V gene sequence: CDR1 SGHNT, CDR2 YYREEE (reference sequence). Clones were read by immunoSEQ multiplex PCR, and TCRdb kept only the in-frame ones, dropping some. The sample comprises 55,000 to 80,000 clones, around 83% of which are singletons, and approximately 19% rests with the top ten. This sample was included in a study of identifying expanded T cells in peripheral blood. No infections or other immune events were documented during collection.

This TCR derives from a person aged 18-70 years in good health. Sequenced: blood. V and J are TRBV5-4 and TRBJ1-2, with D unclear. CDR3: CASSLAHGEGLGGYTF. The CDR3 DNA reads as TGTGCCAGCAGCTTGGCCCACGGGGAGGGTTTAGGGGGCTACACCTTC.